The 14 T cell receptor beta chains reported below all come from one sample, sequenced in a study of T cell changes during pregnancy in multiple sclerosis. The table came from immunoSEQ multiplex PCR; TCRdb's copy has only in-frame clones and leaves some out. This repertoire shows 85,000 to 130,000 clones, more than 80% found once; its top ten account for around 1.2%. The source material was peripheral blood, sampled in the second trimester of pregnancy. Receptors originate from a female donor with multiple sclerosis, enrolled in a pregnancy study.

V and J are TRBV25-1 and TRBJ1-2, with 7 bases lining up with TRBD1. V dropped 1 base and J dropped 5; count of bases not matched to a gene: 4. CDR1 is MGHDK, CDR2 SYGVNS, per germline. The CDR3 contains 14 residues. As DNA, the CDR3 is TGTGCCAGCAGTGAATTGGACAGGAGGTATGGCTACACCTTC. Encoded protein: CASSELDRRYGYTF.

This clone has only one observation. CDR3 nucleotide sequence: TGTGCCAGCAGCCCTAGCGGGGGGGGGACCCAGTACTTC. It codes for CASSPSGGGTQYF. The J gene is TRBJ2-5, the V gene TRBV11-2; 12 bases are shared with TRBD2. The CDR3 length is 13 residues. V trimming: 5 bases; J trimming: 7 bases; junction bases outside the gene matches: 2. The germline V gene has CDR1 SGHAT and CDR2 FQNNGV.

The V call is TRBV6-1, the J call TRBJ2-2; TRBD1 matches 7 bases. V was clipped by 7 bases and J by 4 bases; unmatched bases: 9. CDR3 length equals 15 residues. Germline V gene data show CDR1 as MNHNS and CDR2 as SASEGT. CDR3: CASNFEGAGTGELFF. CDR3 nucleotides: TGTGCCAGCAATTTTGAGGGGGCGGGCACCGGGGAGCTGTTTTTT.

In nucleotides, the CDR3 is TGTGCCAGCAGTGATGGTACAGGGTCCTCACCCCTCCACTTT. Its protein is CASSDGTGSSPLHF. The rearrangement uses TRBV25-1 and TRBJ1-6, with D possibly TRBD1 on 6 matching bases. CDR1 and CDR2 from the germline V gene are MGHDK and SYGVNS. Trimming removed 3 bases from V and 10 bases from J, with 13 bases in between. This CDR3 region has 14 residues.

The V and J genes are TRBV5-5 and TRBJ2-1, with D possibly TRBD2 on 5 matching bases. The germline V and J ends were trimmed by 2 bases and 4 bases, with 10 bases remaining between them. Germline V gene sequence: CDR1 SGHKS, CDR2 YYEKEE (reference sequence). The CDR3 spans 14 residues. The CDR3 spells CASSLERGYNEQFF. Here the CDR3 DNA reads TGTGCCAGCAGCTTAGAACGGGGATACAATGAGCAGTTCTTC.

The genes are TRBV18 and TRBJ2-7; D not certain. V lost 2 bases to trimming and J lost 3 bases, with 11 bases between them. CDR3 length: 14 residues. Germline loops: CDR1 KGHSH, CDR2 LQKENI. CDR3 in amino acids: CASSPSAGYYEQYF. The CDR3 region has the DNA TGTGCCAGCTCACCATCGGCAGGCTACTACGAGCAGTACTTC.

V is TRBV6-6 and J is TRBJ1-4; D is unclear. Per the germline V gene, CDR1 is MNHNY and CDR2 is SVGAGI (reference sequence). The V gene lost 4 bases and the J gene lost 7 bases, with 19 bases spanning the gap. The CDR3 is 16 residues long. The CDR3 sequence: CASSSPRHRDGEKLFF. DNA of the CDR3: TGTGCCAGCAGTTCCCCCAGGCACCGGGATGGTGAAAAACTGTTTTTT.

This chain links TRBV6-1 with TRBJ2-7; 7 bases map to TRBD1. The V gene's germline CDR1 is MNHNS and CDR2 SASEGT. The CDR3 has 15 amino acids. V lost 3 bases to trimming and J lost 3 bases; unmatched junction nucleotides: 8. CDR3 sequence: CASSEGDRYIYEQYF. The CDR3 DNA is TGTGCCAGCAGTGAGGGGGACAGATACATCTACGAGCAGTACTTC.

This rearrangement joins TRBV6-5 to TRBJ1-4, with 10 bases identical to TRBD1. From germline, CDR1 is MNHEY and CDR2 SVGAGI. J gave up 8 bases and V 6 bases, and 9 bases lay outside the gene matches. The CDR3 spans 15 residues. The CDR3 region has the DNA TGTGCCAGCAGGAAGGTTGACAGGGGGCTGGAAAAACTGTTTTTT. As protein: CASRKVDRGLEKLFF.

This chain joins TRBV19 and TRBJ2-7, with D perhaps TRBD1 (5 bases). Germline V lookup: CDR1 LNHDA, CDR2 SQIVND (reference sequence). V dropped 4 bases and J dropped 3 bases, with 16 bases sitting between them. The CDR3 extends over 15 amino acids. The chain's CDR3 is CASSRGTGRDYEQYF. Here the CDR3 DNA reads TGTGCCAGTAGTAGGGGAACAGGTAGAGACTACGAGCAGTACTTC.

The rearrangement joins TRBV9 to TRBJ2-7; D is uncertain. From germline, CDR1 is SGDLS and CDR2 YYNGEE. The CDR3 covers 14 residues. V shed 0 bases and J shed 2 bases, with 9 bases lying between them. CDR3: CASSVGHSTYEQYF. CDR3 nucleotide sequence: TGTGCCAGCAGCGTAGGACATAGTACCTACGAGCAGTACTTC. The full variable domain, completed using reference TRBV9 and TRBJ2-7, is DSGVTQTPKHLITATGQRVTLRCSPRSGDLSVYWYQQSLDQGLQFLIQYYNGEERAKGNILERFSAQQFPDLHSELNLSSLELGDSALYFCASSVGHSTYEQYFGPGTRLTVT.

The table lists this clone with a count of one. The V gene is TRBV19, the J gene TRBJ1-1, with TRBD1 identical over 7 bases. This CDR3 has 13 amino acids. Trimming removed 6 bases from V and 1 base from J; junction bases left unmatched: 2. CDR1 and CDR2 (germline): LNHDA, SQIVND (reference sequence). DNA of the CDR3: TGTGCCAGTAGACGGACAGGGAACACTGAAGCTTTCTTT. Translated: CASRRTGNTEAFF.

The sample holds one count of this clone. The chain carries TRBV7-2 and TRBJ2-5; 10 nucleotides line up with TRBD2. Per the germline V gene, CDR1 is SGHTA and CDR2 is FQGNSA. This CDR3 is built from 16 residues. The V and J ends lost 3 bases and 6 bases, in that order; junction bases with no gene match: 10. The CDR3 bases are TGTGCCAGCAGCTTTGTAGCGGGGGGCGCGGGTAAGACCCAGTACTTC. This encodes CASSFVAGGAGKTQYF.

CDR3 nucleotides: TGTGCCAGCAGCGACAGCTTCAATCAGCCCCAGCATTTT. As protein: CASSDSFNQPQHF. V and J are TRBV6-1 and TRBJ1-5; TRBD1 might be the D (5 bases). Trimming stripped 6 bases from V and 3 bases from J, with 9 bases between. The CDR3 loop spans 13 amino acids. Per germline, CDR1 MNHNS and CDR2 SASEGT.